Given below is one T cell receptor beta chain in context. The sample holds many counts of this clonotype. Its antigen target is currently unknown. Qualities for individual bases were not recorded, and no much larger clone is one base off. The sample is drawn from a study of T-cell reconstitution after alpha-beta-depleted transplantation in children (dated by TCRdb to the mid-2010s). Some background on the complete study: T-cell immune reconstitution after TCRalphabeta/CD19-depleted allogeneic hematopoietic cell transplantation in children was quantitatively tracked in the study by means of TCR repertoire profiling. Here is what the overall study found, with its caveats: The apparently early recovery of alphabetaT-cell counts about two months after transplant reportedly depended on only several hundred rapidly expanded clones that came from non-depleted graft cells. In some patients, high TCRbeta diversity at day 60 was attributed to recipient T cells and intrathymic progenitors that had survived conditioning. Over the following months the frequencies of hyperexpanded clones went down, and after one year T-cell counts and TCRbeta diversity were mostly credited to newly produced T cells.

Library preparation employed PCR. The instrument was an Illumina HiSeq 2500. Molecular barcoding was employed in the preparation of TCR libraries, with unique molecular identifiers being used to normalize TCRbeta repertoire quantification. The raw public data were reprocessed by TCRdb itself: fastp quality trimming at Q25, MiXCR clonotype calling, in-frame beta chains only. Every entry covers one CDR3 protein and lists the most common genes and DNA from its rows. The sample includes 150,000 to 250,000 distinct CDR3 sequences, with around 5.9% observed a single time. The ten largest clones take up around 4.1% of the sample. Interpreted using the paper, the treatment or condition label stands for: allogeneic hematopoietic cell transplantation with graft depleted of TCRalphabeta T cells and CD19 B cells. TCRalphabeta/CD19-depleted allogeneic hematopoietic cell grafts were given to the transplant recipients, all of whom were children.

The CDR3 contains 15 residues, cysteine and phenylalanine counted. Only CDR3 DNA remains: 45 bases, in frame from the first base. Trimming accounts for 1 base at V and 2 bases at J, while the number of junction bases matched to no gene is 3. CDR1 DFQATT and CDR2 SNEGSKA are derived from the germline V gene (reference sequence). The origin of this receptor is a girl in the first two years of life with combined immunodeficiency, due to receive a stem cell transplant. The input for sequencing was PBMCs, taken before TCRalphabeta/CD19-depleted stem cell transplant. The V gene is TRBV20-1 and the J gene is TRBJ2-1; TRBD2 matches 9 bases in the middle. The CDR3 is CSARGASGAYNEQFF. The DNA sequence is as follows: TGCAGTGCTAGAGGGGCTAGCGGGGCCTACAATGAGCAGTTCTTC.